This TCR beta chain was sequenced in a study of T cells in Graves' hyperthyroidism and ophthalmopathy. Those with hyperthyroidism were 18 to 65 years old, newly diagnosed, and ill for under 2 months. In its sample, this clonotype was seen many times. Amplified regions were TCR beta CDR3 sequences from RNA transcripts. The HTBI primer set was used in a first-round RT-PCR of the TCR CDR3. MiXCR was run by TCRdb on the multiplex PCR reads, yielding one entry per CDR3 protein. Found here are roughly 570,000 distinct CDR3 sequences, roughly 46% of them singletons; the top ten hold about 7.8%. This CDR3 contains 13 residues. Germline loops: CDR1 ENHRY, CDR2 SYGVKD. Trimming stripped 0 bases from V and 8 bases from J, with 5 bases between.

This TCR was recovered from a woman in her late teens or twenties with Graves' hyperthyroidism. This chain joins TRBV10-3 and TRBJ1-6; unclear D gene. The sequencing input was peripheral blood or thyroid tissue (not recorded which). This CDR3 is CAISESVYSPLHF. In DNA, the CDR3 is TGTGCCATCAGTGAGTCGGTCTATTCACCCCTCCACTTT.